The 17 T cell receptor beta chains below were found in one sample sequenced in a study of cytomegalovirus exposure and HLA in healthy donors (dated by TCRdb to about 2017). Libraries were constructed by the immunoSEQ multiplex PCR assay. For the multiplex PCR, a mixture combining 60 forward primers for TCR Vbeta segments and 13 reverse primers for TCR Jbeta segments was used. TCRdb mirrors the immuneACCESS table, restricted to in-frame sequences. Some clones are absent from its copies; in checked studies, under half trace to an unresolved V gene, and the reason for the others is unknown. For this sample there are about 59,000 clones; roughly 80% appear just once. Of the sample, around 1.7% is held by the ten largest clones. Sample: PBMCs. These receptors were taken from a man in his forties in good health and CMV-seronegative.

The genes are TRBV19 and TRBJ1-1, with D hard to call. V shed 0 bases and J shed 1 base, with 3 bases lying between them. There are 13 residues in the CDR3. The germline V gene has CDR1 LNHDA and CDR2 SQIVND (reference sequence). CDR3 DNA: TGTGCCAGTAGTATAGACAGGAACACTGAAGCTTTCTTT. This codes for CASSIDRNTEAFF.

V and J are TRBV7-2 and TRBJ1-4; D gene uncertain. Deletions cut 9 bases from V and 5 bases from J, with 13 bases between. Germline V gene sequence: CDR1 SGHTA, CDR2 FQGNSA. The length of the CDR3 is 13 residues. In nucleotides, the CDR3 is TGTGCCAGTCGGGGTTCCCCAAATGAAAAACTGTTTTTT. It codes for CASRGSPNEKLFF.

This clone was detected a few times. One end of the junction does not line up with germline, which may come from a read error. The V and J genes are TRBV5-6 and TRBJ2-1; unclear D gene. CDR3 length: 15 amino acids. Germline values: CDR1 SGHDT, CDR2 YYEEEE. This CDR3 is CASTLDASSYNEQFF. The CDR3 DNA reads TGTGCCAGCACCTTGGACGCCAGCTCCTACAATGAGCAGTTCTTC. Together with reference TRBV5-6 and TRBJ2-1, the CDR3 gives the full variable domain: DAGVTQSPTHLIKTRGQQVTLRCSPKSGHDTVSWYQQALGQGPQFIFQYYEEEERQRGNFPDRFSGHQFPNYSSELNVNALLLGDSALYLCASTLDASSYNEQFFGPGTRLTVL.

This sequence joins TRBV30 and TRBJ1-5; D is unclear. Germline assignment: CDR1 GTSNPN and CDR2 SVGIG (reference sequence). The CDR3 is made up of 13 amino acids. Trimming left V 1 base short and J 5 bases short, with 9 bases between. The CDR3 bases are TGTGCCTGGAGTGATGGAGGAGATCAGCCCCAGCATTTT. Translation: CAWSDGGDQPQHF.

The chain combines TRBV6-1 with TRBJ2-3, with 11 bases that match TRBD2. Losses at the gene ends were 4 bases for V and 4 bases for J; bases not matched to a gene: 7. The CDR3 runs 16 residues. Germline CDR1 is MNHNS and CDR2 is SASEGT. This CDR3 is CASSALSGGDSDTQYF. The CDR3 DNA reads TGTGCCAGCAGTGCCCTTAGCGGGGGGGACTCAGATACGCAGTATTTT.

The chain joins TRBV18 to TRBJ1-5; 9 nucleotides line up with TRBD1. V was pared by 5 bases and J by 5 bases, with 7 bases of the junction left unmatched. The germline V gene encodes CDR1 KGHSH and CDR2 LQKENI. The CDR3 has 15 residues. The CDR3 bases are TGTGCCAGCTCATCCACAGGGGGCGATTATCAGCCCCAGCATTTT. Translating gives CASSSTGGDYQPQHF.

V usage is TRBV5-4 and J usage is TRBJ2-1; 7 bases are a match to TRBD2. The CDR3 sequence is 13 residues long. V was clipped by 0 bases and J by 8 bases; unmatched bases: 2. Germline V gene sequence: CDR1 SGHNT, CDR2 YYREEE (reference sequence). CDR3 loop: CASSLALADEQFF. CDR3 nucleotide sequence: TGTGCCAGCAGCTTGGCCCTAGCGGATGAGCAGTTCTTC.

The rearrangement joins TRBV11-2 to TRBJ2-7; the match to TRBD1 covers 8 bases. V dropped 5 bases and J dropped 7; count of bases not matched to a gene: 19. Germline V gene sequence: CDR1 SGHAT, CDR2 FQNNGV. CDR3 length: 17 amino acids. CDR3 amino acids: CASSLEGMWTGSGEQYF. The CDR3 nucleotides read TGTGCCAGCAGCCTCGAGGGAATGTGGACAGGGTCGGGGGAGCAGTACTTC.

The genes are TRBV6-5 and TRBJ1-1; unclear D gene. Per germline, CDR1 MNHEY and CDR2 SVGAGI. The CDR3 has 12 residues. V was clipped by 6 bases and J by 2 bases, with 7 bases between them. Written as DNA, the CDR3 is TGTGCCAGCAGGTCCTTTAACACTGAAGCTTTCTTT. Its translation: CASRSFNTEAFF.

This clone was seen once. The V call is TRBV9, the J call TRBJ1-3; D is perhaps TRBD1 (5 bases). The CDR3 consists of 15 residues. CDR1 is SGDLS and CDR2 is YYNGEE in the germline V gene. V lost 3 bases to trimming and J lost 0 bases, with 10 bases between them. CDR3 region: CASSGQFFSGNTIYF. CDR3 nucleotide sequence: TGTGCCAGCAGCGGACAGTTCTTCTCTGGAAACACCATATATTTT.

The gene calls are TRBV7-9 and TRBJ2-1, with TRBD1 matching 7 bases. The CDR3 length is 18 residues. Germline lookup yields CDR1 SEHNR and CDR2 FQNEAQ (reference sequence). J gave up 7 bases and V 2 bases, and 17 bases lay outside the gene matches. The CDR3 sequence is CASSLRQGFGPPQNEQFF. CDR3 in DNA: TGTGCCAGCAGCTTACGACAGGGTTTCGGGCCCCCACAAAATGAGCAGTTCTTC.

V usage is TRBV4-1 and J usage is TRBJ2-5, with TRBD1 matching over 8 bases. Per the germline V gene, CDR1 is MGHRA and CDR2 is YSYEKL. The CDR3 has 17 residues. J gave up 5 bases and V 1 base, and 12 bases lay outside the gene matches. The DNA for the CDR3 is TGCGCCAGCAGCCAAGGTAGACAGGGGTTTCGAGGTGAGACCCAGTACTTC. Translated: CASSQGRQGFRGETQYF.

The CDR3 DNA reads as TGTGCCAGCAGTGTTAGCCGAACGGCGGGCACTGAAGCTTTCTTT. It specifies CASSVSRTAGTEAFF. The genes are TRBV2 and TRBJ1-1; D call uncertain. The CDR3 runs 15 residues. V dropped 4 bases and J dropped 4 bases, with 16 bases sitting between them. Per germline, CDR1 SNHLY and CDR2 FYNNEI. The complete variable domain, with remaining parts taken from reference TRBV2 and TRBJ1-1, reads EPEVTQTPSHQVTQMGQEVILRCVPISNHLYFYWYRQILGQKVEFLVSFYNNEISEKSEIFDDQFSVERPDGSNFTLKIRSTKLEDSAMYFCASSVSRTAGTEAFFGQGTRLTVV.

The chain is built from TRBV4-1 and TRBJ2-2, with a weak D call TRBD1 (5 bases). Between the trimmed V and J ends, which lost 3 bases and 1 base, there was a span of 12 bases. The CDR3 spans 16 residues. Germline V gene data show CDR1 as MGHRA and CDR2 as YSYEKL. The CDR3 nucleotides read TGCGCCAGCAGCCACACTCGGACACTGAACACCGGGGAGCTGTTTTTT. This sequence encodes CASSHTRTLNTGELFF.

This clone appeared once. The V and J genes are TRBV11-1 and TRBJ2-2, with D possibly TRBD2 on 6 matching bases. This CDR3 contains 17 residues. In germline, CDR1 is SGHAT, CDR2 FQDESV (reference sequence). The ends were cut back, 4 bases at V and 1 base at J, with 16 bases in the middle. CDR3 region: CASSSRNRLENTGELFF. The CDR3 DNA is TGTGCCAGCAGCTCCCGCAACCGACTAGAGAACACCGGGGAGCTGTTTTTT.

V is TRBV7-9 and J is TRBJ1-2; TRBD1 matches at 7 bases. CDR1 and CDR2 from the germline V gene are SEHNR and FQNEAQ (reference sequence). The CDR3 is 14 residues long. The V and J ends lost 5 bases and 1 base, in that order; junction bases with no gene match: 4. CDR3 DNA: TGTGCCAGCAGCCCAGACAGGGATAACTATGGCTACACCTTC. Translated: CASSPDRDNYGYTF.

This rearrangement joins TRBV9 to TRBJ2-7, with a tentative D call TRBD2 (5 bases). Germline-derived CDR1 and CDR2 are SGDLS and YYNGEE. The CDR3 is 15 amino acids. Trimming removed 4 bases from V and 2 bases from J, with 16 bases in between. This chain's CDR3 is CASSLLPGVTYEQYF. The CDR3 bases are TGTGCCAGCAGCCTTCTACCCGGGGTTACCTACGAGCAGTACTTC.